Detailed here is one TCR beta chain. What it binds is unknown. The repertoire was sequenced with immunoSEQ multiplex PCR; TCRdb's copy has only in-frame clones and lacks some. Of roughly 400,000 clones listed, over 75% are singletons. This sample is drawn from a study of Ad26.COV2.S vaccination and SARS-CoV-2 variants. Looking at the study overall: Participants got Ad26.COV2.S intramuscularly, once or twice 56 days apart. Overall study findings and caveats: Placebo recipients had lower spike-specific TCR breadth than vaccine recipients.

CDR1 is SGHRS and CDR2 is YFSETQ in the germline V gene. V gave up 0 bases and J gave up 6 bases, with 7 bases separating them. The CDR3 sequence is 13 residues long. Treatment reported: around 19 received Ad26.COV2.S at low or high dose, single or two shots; roughly five received placebo; per-sample allocation not given. Samples analyzed were those drawn on day 63 after the first vaccine or placebo injection. Based in Boston, the donor was an adult of 18-55 years. It was Wuhan-strain SARS-CoV-2 spike that the Ad26 vaccine vector expressed. The chain has TRBV5-1 and TRBJ2-1; D perhaps matches TRBD2 (5 bases). Specimen: peripheral blood, collected in a trial of Ad26.COV2.S vaccine versus placebo. This TCR came from a person aged 18 to 65 who received the Ad26.COV2.S COVID-19 vaccine or a placebo. The CDR3 protein is CASSLGLINEQFF. In DNA form, the CDR3 reads TGCGCCAGCAGCTTGGGACTAATCAATGAGCAGTTCTTC.